The clone carrying this TCR beta chain has just a few counts. What it binds is unknown. It was template switching that added a universal primer site, and there were unique molecular identifiers on the cDNA. TCRdb re-called the 5' RACE reads through MiXCR, storing one row per CDR3 protein. The sample lists 350,000 or so distinct CDR3 sequences, 8.5% to 10% occurring once. These data originate in a study of identical twins. Study outcomes and limitations: Out-of-frame alpha sequences that twins shared showed excess low generation probability. Beta clonotypes that were abundant in cord blood contained fewer insertions, a pattern absent from memory repertoires.

Germline CDR1 and CDR2: LGHDT and YNNKEL (reference sequence). The trim removed 5 bases at V and 10 bases at J, leaving 10 bases unmatched. There are 16 residues in the CDR3. All donors were healthy, and all were Caucasian. The chain is built from TRBV3-1 and TRBJ2-1, with 14 bases fitting TRBD2. The sample taken for sequencing was naive T cells sorted from blood. The source is a woman between 45 and 65 years old in good health. CDR3 DNA sequence: TGTGCCAGCAGCGAGGGACTAGCGGGAGTGGGTGGGGAGCAGTTCTTC. Amino acids: CASSEGLAGVGGEQFF.